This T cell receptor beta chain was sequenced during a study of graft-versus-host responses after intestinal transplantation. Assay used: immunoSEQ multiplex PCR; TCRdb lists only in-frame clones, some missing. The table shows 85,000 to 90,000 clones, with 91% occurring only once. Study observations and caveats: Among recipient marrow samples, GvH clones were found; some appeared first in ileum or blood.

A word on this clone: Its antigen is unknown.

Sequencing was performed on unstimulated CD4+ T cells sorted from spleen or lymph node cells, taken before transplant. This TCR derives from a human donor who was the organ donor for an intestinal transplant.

Here the CDR3 DNA reads TGTGCCAGCGGAAGGACGACAGGGGCTAACACTGAAGCTTTCTTT. Translated, it gives CASGRTTGANTEAFF. J is TRBJ1-1 and V is TRBV6-5; TRBD1 agrees at 8 bases. The J segment lost 2 bases and the V segment lost 8 bases, leaving 10 bases of the junction unmatched. Germline values: CDR1 MNHEY, CDR2 SVGAGI. The CDR3 length is 15 residues.